The clone carrying this TCR beta chain was found once. Antigen specificity is unknown. J was trimmed by 4 bases and V by 3 bases; bases with no gene match: 9. This CDR3 spans 16 amino acids. CDR1 and CDR2 (germline): SEHNR, FQNEAQ (reference sequence). The template for TCR beta VDJ and CDR3 sequence profiling was genomic DNA. TCRdb itself ran the reads through MiXCR, one entry per CDR3 protein. Seen here are 200,000 or so distinct CDR3 sequences, less than 65% observed once, and the top ten hold approximately 44%. This entry belongs to a study of CD8+CD57+ T cells in acquired aplastic anemia. Study-level information: The study obtained an average of around 3.4 ug of DNA from sorted CD4+ and CD8+ cells.

Overall study results and limits: CD8+ Simpson's diversity in patients was not significantly different from that in controls. Comparison of patients with controls identified some 29 shared CD8+ CDR3 sequences.

Sequenced sample: sorted CD4+, CD8+, or CD8+CD57+ T cells (not recorded which) from PBMCs. The rearrangement links TRBV7-9 to TRBJ2-1; 7 positions match TRBD2. The TCR comes from a human donor with severe aplastic anemia or a healthy control (not recorded which). CDR3 nucleotide sequence: TGTGCCAGCAGCTTGTCTGCCAGCGGGATATACAATGAGCAGTTCTTC. It yields the protein CASSLSASGIYNEQFF.